This T cell receptor beta chain emerged from a study of blood T cell repertoires in COVID-19. Study information: PBMCs, B-cell-depleted T cells, or T cells provided the cDNA or gDNA that made up the material.

The ends lost 8 bases at V and 6 bases at J; junction bases unmatched: 9. This CDR3 spans 15 amino acids. CDR1 and CDR2 (germline): SGHDN, FVKESK. TCRdb's table, derived via immunoSEQ multiplex PCR, lists solely in-frame clones and lacks some. The table shows approximately 100,000 clones, with 85% to 95% occurring only once. The TCR originated in a man over 45 with active COVID-19. The V gene is TRBV14, the J gene TRBJ2-1; 11 bases line up with TRBD2. The source material was peripheral blood. CDR3 sequence reads: CASGPWLAGGNEQFF. In DNA, the CDR3 is TGTGCCAGCGGGCCCTGGCTAGCGGGAGGCAATGAGCAGTTCTTC.